Each of the 26 T cell receptor beta chains below was sequenced from the same sample in a study of blood T cells in healthy people across ages. A J-beta primer mix and a sample-barcoded 5' primer were used in a second PCR of about 7 to 12 cycles. From the 5' RACE reads, TCRdb called clonotypes with MiXCR, one entry per CDR3 protein. The sample records almost 300,000 distinct CDR3 sequences, 27% being singletons. The sequenced sample consisted of blood. The source is a woman aged 70-85 years in good health.

This clonotype was seen only a few times. This chain uses TRBV18 with TRBJ2-2, with TRBD2 matching over 8 bases. The CDR3 runs 17 residues. Germline V gives CDR1 KGHSH, CDR2 LQKENI. V gave up 3 bases and J gave up 1 base; unmatched junction bases: 7. CDR3 protein: CASSPQTSGQNTGELFF. CDR3 in DNA: TGTGCCAGCTCACCGCAAACTAGCGGCCAGAACACCGGGGAGCTGTTTTTT.

The chain links TRBV2 to TRBJ2-7; a possible D gene is TRBD2 (5 bases). The CDR3 runs 16 residues. Between the trimmed V and J ends, which lost 4 bases and 6 bases, there was a span of 22 bases. Germline V gene sequence: CDR1 SNHLY, CDR2 FYNNEI. The CDR3 bases are TGTGCCAGCAGTGCCCTACCGGGAACCGTCCCTTCCGAGCAGTACTTC. Translated: CASSALPGTVPSEQYF.

The chain combines TRBV7-2 with TRBJ1-4; the D gene is possibly TRBD1 (5 bases). In germline, CDR1 is SGHTA, CDR2 FQGNSA. The V end was cut by 1 base, the J end by 7 bases, with 10 bases between. This CDR3 has 14 residues. Here the CDR3 reads CASSLGSTGEKLFF. The DNA for the CDR3 is TGTGCCAGCAGCTTAGGCTCTACAGGTGAAAAACTGTTTTTT.

This chain joins TRBV4-2 and TRBJ2-2; maybe TRBD2 (6 bases). Looked up from germline, CDR1 is LGHNA and CDR2 is YNFKEQ. The CDR3 runs to 14 residues. The V end was cut by 3 bases, the J end by 8 bases, with 13 bases between. CDR3 in amino acids: CASSQRLVEGELFF. The DNA of the CDR3 is TGTGCCAGCAGCCAGCGACTAGTAGAGGGGGAGCTGTTTTTT.

The count of this clonotype is one. The chain uses TRBV5-6 and TRBJ1-2; D remains unclear. The CDR3 length is 11 residues. The ends were cut back, 2 bases at V and 7 bases at J, with 6 bases in the middle. CDR1 is SGHDT and CDR2 is YYEEEE in the germline V gene. The DNA of the CDR3 is TGTGCCAGCAGCTTCTCCGGTGGCTACACCTTC. It yields the protein CASSFSGGYTF.

This clonotype was counted between two and nine times. V and J are TRBV7-6 and TRBJ2-5, with D unresolved. V lost 7 bases and J lost 0, with 6 bases in between. This CDR3 contains 12 residues. Per germline, CDR1 SGHVS and CDR2 FNYEAQ. CDR3 amino acids: CASTDHQETQYF. The CDR3 bases are TGTGCCAGCACGGACCACCAAGAGACCCAGTACTTC.

V is TRBV7-2 and J is TRBJ2-2; D gene uncertain. This CDR3 comprises 13 residues. Germline V lookup: CDR1 SGHTA, CDR2 FQGNSA. V lost 5 bases and J lost 6, with 10 bases in between. The DNA of the CDR3 is TGTGCCAGCAGCCCGAGCCAACCCGGGGAGCTGTTTTTT. This translates into CASSPSQPGELFF.

The chain links TRBV6-1 to TRBJ2-5, with D uncertain. CDR1 MNHNS and CDR2 SASEGT come from the germline V gene. This CDR3 spans 16 amino acids. Trimming left V 6 bases short and J 1 base short, with 18 bases between. The CDR3 region has the DNA TGTGCCAGCAGCCCCAGACATTCCGGCACCCAAGAGACCCAGTACTTC. Amino acid sequence: CASSPRHSGTQETQYF.

This clonotype has only a few counts. This chain links TRBV14 with TRBJ2-7; a possible D gene is TRBD2 (5 bases). The DNA matches TRBJ2-1 better at its end, which makes the J call doubtful. CDR1 and CDR2 (germline): SGHDN, FVKESK. The CDR3 contains 17 residues. CDR3: CASSQMGSVGAYNEQFF. For the CDR3, the DNA is TGTGCCAGCAGCCAAATGGGATCGGTGGGAGCCTACAATGAGCAGTTCTTC.

This clonotype has only one observation. One end of the junction is discordant with germline, which a read error may explain. The chain uses TRBV5-1 and TRBJ2-1; TRBD1 matches at 9 bases. The germline V gene encodes CDR1 SGHRS and CDR2 YFSETQ. The CDR3 is 16 amino acids. CDR3 protein: CASRSSGQGPYNEQCF. CDR3 DNA: TGCGCCAGCCGAAGTTCGGGACAGGGCCCCTACAATGAGCAGTGCTTC.

The V gene is TRBV14, the J gene TRBJ2-1; no definite D call. The ends were cut back, 1 base at V and 8 bases at J, with 12 bases in the middle. From germline, CDR1 is SGHDN and CDR2 FVKESK. The CDR3 covers 14 residues. The DNA for the CDR3 is TGTGCCAGCAGCCAAGTTGGTATTGGCGATGAGCAGTTCTTC. Its translation is CASSQVGIGDEQFF.

This clonotype was found a few times. V gene TRBV29-1 combines with J gene TRBJ2-1, with 9 bases fitting TRBD1. The CDR3 is 11 amino acids. Trimming took 6 bases from V and 8 from J; bases not matched to a gene: 2. Per the germline V gene, CDR1 is SQVTM and CDR2 is ANQGSEA. CDR3 sequence reads: CSVGTGYEQFF. The CDR3 bases are TGCAGCGTGGGGACAGGGTATGAGCAGTTCTTC.

The gene calls are TRBV4-1 and TRBJ1-4; no firm D call. Between the trimmed V and J ends, which lost 0 bases and 8 bases, there was a span of 7 bases. The CDR3 consists of 13 residues. In germline, CDR1 is MGHRA, CDR2 YSYEKL. In DNA form, the CDR3 reads TGCGCCAGCAGCCAAGATAGGCGAGAAAAACTGTTTTTT. This codes for CASSQDRREKLFF.

The chain uses TRBV20-1 and TRBJ1-5; D is uncertain. The CDR3 loop spans 13 amino acids. Between the trimmed V and J ends, which lost 5 bases and 0 bases, there was a span of 8 bases. The germline V gene encodes CDR1 DFQATT and CDR2 SNEGSKA (reference sequence). DNA for the CDR3: TGCAGTGCTCAGAGGGTTAGCAATCAGCCCCAGCATTTT. This sequence encodes CSAQRVSNQPQHF.

This clonotype was seen only a few times. The chain links TRBV3-1 to TRBJ2-1; D might be TRBD2 (7 bases). Germline V gene lookup returns CDR1 LGHDT and CDR2 YNNKEL (reference sequence). V lost 4 bases and J lost 9, with 19 bases in between. This CDR3 is 15 amino acids long. Written as DNA, the CDR3 is TGTGCCAGCAGCCCCCGGGGGGCCGTCCTACCTGAGCAGTTCTTC. It encodes CASSPRGAVLPEQFF.

The chain carries TRBV20-1 and TRBJ2-4, with 7 nucleotides matching TRBD2. This CDR3 spans 13 amino acids. Germline V CDR1 and CDR2: DFQATT, SNEGSKA (reference sequence). The trim removed 3 bases at V and 8 bases at J, leaving 7 bases unmatched. CDR3 DNA sequence: TGCAGTGCTAGGGGGGGGGTCGGAGACATTCAGTACTTC. It yields the protein CSARGGVGDIQYF.

This clonotype was seen a handful of times. The J gene is TRBJ2-5, the V gene TRBV5-5; D perhaps matches TRBD1 (5 bases). This CDR3 spans 14 amino acids. Germline values: CDR1 SGHKS, CDR2 YYEKEE (reference sequence). The V end was cut by 0 bases, the J end by 2 bases, with 8 bases between. The CDR3 sequence: CASSLGQIQETQYF. CDR3 nucleotides: TGTGCCAGCAGCTTGGGACAGATACAAGAGACCCAGTACTTC.

The table lists this clonotype with a few counts. The genes are TRBV9 and TRBJ2-5; 10 bases map to TRBD1. The J call is in doubt because the DNA end fits TRBJ2-7 better. The CDR3 extends over 15 amino acids. The germline CDR1 and CDR2 sequences are SGDLS and YYNGEE. This CDR3 reads CASSSGQGGSYEQYF. The CDR3 DNA sequence: TGTGCCAGCAGCTCCGGACAGGGGGGCTCCTACGAGCAGTACTTC.

The chain carries TRBV19 and TRBJ2-7; the D gene could be TRBD1 or TRBD2 (5 bases each). The germline V gene encodes CDR1 LNHDA and CDR2 SQIVND (reference sequence). Trimming removed 4 bases from V and 6 bases from J, with 22 bases in between. This CDR3 comprises 16 residues. The CDR3 sequence is CASSKGESSILPEQYF. The CDR3 nucleotides are TGTGCCAGTAGTAAAGGGGAGTCTAGCATCCTCCCCGAGCAGTACTTC.

This clonotype has at least ten counts. The chain carries TRBV5-1 and TRBJ2-1; D remains ambiguous. The end of the DNA aligns better with TRBJ2-5, so the J call may be wrong. The CDR3 consists of 15 residues. The germline CDR1 and CDR2 sequences are SGHRS and YFSETQ. The DNA for the CDR3 is TGCGCCAGCAGCTTTATCCCCTCCCGGGAAGAGACCCAGTACTTC. Translation: CASSFIPSREETQYF.

Only a few counts were recorded for this clonotype. This chain connects TRBV29-1 to TRBJ1-1; D is undetermined. The germline V and J ends were trimmed by 5 bases and 1 base, with 11 bases remaining between them. Germline CDR1 SQVTM, CDR2 ANQGSEA. The CDR3 contains 13 residues. CDR3 loop: CSVSSLGNTEAFF. The CDR3, as DNA: TGCAGCGTTTCAAGCTTAGGGAACACTGAAGCTTTCTTT.

V and J are TRBV20-1 and TRBJ1-4; unclear D gene. The CDR3 length is 12 residues. Germline CDR1 and CDR2: DFQATT and SNEGSKA (reference sequence). The germline V and J ends were trimmed by 6 bases and 6 bases, with 11 bases remaining between them. CDR3 in DNA: TGCAGTGCCCATGAGCGGGATGAAAAACTGTTTTTT. Amino acids: CSAHERDEKLFF.

This clonotype was detected a few times. The V call is TRBV3-1, the J call TRBJ2-5; 8 nucleotides line up with TRBD2. The V segment lost 3 bases and the J segment 7 bases; nucleotides outside the gene matches: 7. The CDR3 has 14 amino acids. Germline-derived CDR1 and CDR2 are LGHDT and YNNKEL (reference sequence). The CDR3 region has the DNA TGTGCCAGCAGCCACGGTAGCGGGATATTGACCCAGTACTTC. Protein product: CASSHGSGILTQYF.

Remarks on this clonotype: Germline and junction disagree at one end, which may indicate a read error. The rearrangement joins TRBV5-1 to TRBJ1-4; the D is unclear. The CDR3 totals 15 residues. The germline gives CDR1 SGHRS, CDR2 YFSETQ. DNA of the CDR3: TGCGCCAGCGGCTTGACCGGATCGACTAATGAAAAACTGTTTTTT. It specifies CASGLTGSTNEKLFF.

Only a few counts were recorded for this clonotype. The genes are TRBV27 and TRBJ2-7; a possible D gene is TRBD1 (5 bases). V was shortened by 6 bases and J by 0 bases, with 15 bases between the two germline ends. The V gene's germline CDR1 is MNHEY and CDR2 SMNVEV (reference sequence). The CDR3 has 15 residues. This CDR3 reads CASRRQFQSSYEQYF. The CDR3 nucleotides are TGTGCCAGCAGAAGACAGTTCCAAAGCTCCTACGAGCAGTACTTC.

This clonotype was picked up many times. V gene TRBV7-3 combines with J gene TRBJ2-1; D gene ambiguous. Germline CDR1 and CDR2: SGHTA and FQGTGA. V lost 3 bases to trimming and J lost 9 bases, with 12 bases between them. The CDR3 runs to 13 residues. The CDR3 spells CASSLQKYGEQFF. The CDR3 DNA reads as TGTGCCAGCAGCTTGCAGAAGTATGGTGAGCAGTTCTTC.